This T cell receptor beta chain derives from a study of response to subunit inactivated influenza vaccine. Germline assignment: CDR1 LGHDT and CDR2 YNNKEL (reference sequence). There are 15 residues in the CDR3. Losses at the gene ends were 1 base for V and 4 bases for J; bases not matched to a gene: 5. TCRdb processed the RT-PCR reads anew with MiXCR; each CDR3 protein has one entry. The table records 550,000 to 650,000 distinct CDR3 sequences, about 10% of them present only once. General study results and limits: Authors proposed each seasonal influenza vaccination draws in few new T cells.

In regard to this clonotype: Its specificity is not known.

The receptor was isolated from a man aged 45 to 65 who received an inactivated influenza vaccine. The sample here was PBMCs from blood, taken on the day of vaccination. The chain uses TRBV3-1 and TRBJ2-7; 9 nucleotides line up with TRBD2. In DNA form, the CDR3 reads TGTGCCAGCAGCCAAGGCGTAGCGGGGGCATACGAGCAGTACTTC. Translated, it gives CASSQGVAGAYEQYF.